These 18 T cell receptor beta chains originate from one sample sequenced in a study of tumor-infiltrating lymphocytes in primary liver carcinoma. A primer in the constant region served to generate TCR beta cDNA from 450 to 650 ng of total RNA. ARM-PCR was slightly modified, and three nested multiplex PCR rounds with it gave rise to the TCR beta libraries. Use of TRBV1-TRBV30 forward primers with a C-beta reverse primer characterized the first two PCR rounds, which lasted around 9 cycles each. One entry per CDR3 protein, called by TCRdb with MiXCR from the multiplex PCR reads. The table has fewer than 400,000 distinct CDR3 sequences, approximately 65% seen once. RNA was extracted from whole blood without cell sorting, alongside germline DNA. Sequenced sample: peripheral blood. Receptors originate from a man in his forties with primary liver carcinoma and hepatitis B virus infection.

This clonotype was seen repeatedly, ten times or more. The V and J genes are TRBV6-2 or TRBV6-3 and TRBJ2-3, with D unclear. This CDR3 is built from 11 residues. V lost 6 bases to trimming and J lost 8 bases, with 9 bases between them. Germline V gives CDR1 MNHEY, CDR2 SVGEGT. The CDR3 loop reads CASREGVTQYF. CDR3 sequence (DNA): TGTGCCAGCAGAGAAGGCGTTACGCAGTATTTT.

This clonotype was counted once. A read error may account for a junction end that differs from germline. This chain links TRBV6-2 or TRBV6-3 with TRBJ2-3; D call uncertain. The CDR3 loop spans 14 amino acids. Germline-derived CDR1 and CDR2 are MNHEY and SVGEGT. CDR3 DNA: TGTGTCAGCAGTTCCCTCACCATAACAGATACGAAGTATTTT. This gives the protein CVSSSLTITDTKYF.

The gene calls are TRBV6-5 and TRBJ2-1; 8 nucleotides match TRBD2. V gave up 7 bases and J gave up 5 bases; unmatched junction bases: 13. The CDR3 runs to 16 residues. Germline V gene data show CDR1 as MNHEY and CDR2 as SVGAGI. This CDR3 is CASTPTGISGNNEQFF. The CDR3 DNA follows: TGTGCCAGCACCCCGACCGGGATTAGCGGGAACAATGAGCAGTTCTTC.

The rearrangement joins TRBV29-1 to TRBJ2-3; tentatively, D is TRBD1 (5 bases). The J call is doubtful: the DNA matches TRBJ1-5 better. The CDR3 length is 12 residues. Per germline, CDR1 SQVTM and CDR2 ANQGSEA. For the CDR3, the DNA is TGCAGCGGCCGGGACTCAACGGATACGCAGCATTTT. Its translation is CSGRDSTDTQHF.

There are many counts of this clonotype. The gene calls are TRBV29-1 and TRBJ2-1; TRBD2 matches 7 bases. The CDR3 runs to 14 residues. The junction had 1 base not matched to a gene; V was cut back by 2 bases and J by 0 bases. From germline, CDR1 is SQVTM and CDR2 ANQGSEA. For the CDR3, the DNA is TGCAGCGTTGAACGGACTAGCTCCTACAATGAGCAGTTCTTC. The encoded protein is CSVERTSSYNEQFF.

This clonotype was seen a few times. This chain joins TRBV29-1 and TRBJ1-5; D might be TRBD1 (5 bases). Germline CDR1 SQVTM, CDR2 ANQGSEA. The length of the CDR3 is 12 residues. V lost 4 bases and J 10 bases, leaving 14 bases between the germline ends. For the CDR3, the DNA is TGCAGCGTTGGCGGGGTGGGGCAACCCCAGCATTTT. This gives the protein CSVGGVGQPQHF. Full variable domain (rest looked up from reference TRBV29-1 and TRBJ1-5): SAVISQKPSRDICQRGTSLTIQCQVDSQVTMMFWYRQQPGQSLTLIATANQGSEATYESGFVIDKFPISRPNLTFSTLTVSNMSPEDSSIYLCSVGGVGQPQHFGDGTRLSIL.

At least ten counts were recorded for this clonotype. This chain links TRBV12-3 or TRBV12-4 with TRBJ1-2; 9 bases align to TRBD1. V gave up 3 bases and J gave up 3 bases; unmatched junction bases: 8. The CDR3 covers 16 residues. CDR3 sequence (DNA): TGTGCCAGCAGTTTCCTCTACAGGGGGCCAGACTATGGCTACACCTTC. It is translated as CASSFLYRGPDYGYTF.

Concerning this clonotype itself: A read error is likely, as this CDR3 ends without the conserved phenylalanine or tryptophan. V is TRBV5-5 and J is TRBJ1-5; D is undetermined. V shed 1 base and J shed 2 bases, with 7 bases lying between them. Germline V gene lookup returns CDR1 SGHKS and CDR2 YYEKEE (reference sequence). CDR3 length: 14 amino acids. DNA of the CDR3: TGTGCCAGCAGCTTGAGAAGGGGCAATCAGCCCCAGCATCTT. It is translated as CASSLRRGNQPQHL.

This clonotype was found once. Because it lacks the conserved phenylalanine or tryptophan at the end, this CDR3 is likely a read error. It is unclear where the CDR3 begins or ends on the DNA, so no DNA is shown, and the CDR3 is as TCRdb lists it. The chain recombines TRBV6-1 with TRBJ2-1; the DNA was not compared with TRBD2, the D call given in the table. 12 amino acids form the CDR3, both terminal residues included. Germline CDR1 reads MNHNS; CDR2 reads SASEGT. The CDR3 reads CASSEVETRQFL.

This rearrangement joins TRBV6-2 or TRBV6-3 to TRBJ2-1; 10 positions agree with TRBD2. The germline V gene has CDR1 MNHEY and CDR2 SVGEGT. V shed 5 bases and J 5 bases; nucleotides not matched to a gene: 9. CDR3 length: 16 residues. Here the CDR3 DNA reads TGTGCCAGCAGTCTCAGTCGGACTAGCGGCGACAATGAGCAGTTCTTC. Protein: CASSLSRTSGDNEQFF.

On this clonotype: This may come from a read error, since a much larger clone is one base off. This chain uses TRBV12-3 or TRBV12-4 with TRBJ1-5; TRBD1 matches 12 bases. The V gene end was trimmed by 6 bases and the J gene end by 3 bases; junction bases not matched to a gene: 3. This CDR3 has 15 residues. The CDR3 nucleotides read TGTGCCAGCAGGGGACAGGGGGCGAACAATCAGCCCCAGCATTTT. Amino acids: CASRGQGANNQPQHF.

The sample holds many counts of this clonotype. The J gene is TRBJ1-1, the V gene TRBV6-5; 7 bases map to TRBD1. This CDR3 has 14 amino acids. Germline V lookup: CDR1 MNHEY, CDR2 SVGAGI. V trimming: 6 bases; J trimming: 0 bases; junction bases outside the gene matches: 4. CDR3 coding DNA: TGTGCCAGCAGAGCGACAGGGATGAACACTGAAGCTTTCTTT. This gives the protein CASRATGMNTEAFF.

Note on this clonotype: A clone one base away is much larger, so this may be a read error. The chain uses TRBV12-3 or TRBV12-4 and TRBJ2-7, with 9 nucleotides matching TRBD2. Trimming took 0 bases from V and 4 from J; bases not matched to a gene: 10. There are 17 residues in the CDR3. CDR3 residues: CASSLAGGASGIYEQYF. DNA for the CDR3: TGTGCCAGCAGTTTAGCGGGAGGGGCTAGCGGGATTTACGAGCAGTACTTC.

Regarding this clonotype: At one end, the junction sequence differs from germline, possibly due to a read error. The rearrangement joins TRBV30 to TRBJ2-7, with D perhaps matching TRBD2 (5 bases). The CDR3 length is 13 residues. Germline CDR1 reads GTSNPN; CDR2 reads SVGIG (reference sequence). The CDR3 DNA reads as TGTGCCCGGAGGATGGGTCTAGCCTACGAGCAGTACTTC. It codes for CARRMGLAYEQYF.

The chain recombines TRBV11-2 with TRBJ2-1; TRBD2 matches at 7 bases. Germline V gives CDR1 SGHAT, CDR2 FQNNGV. Losses at the gene ends were 0 bases for V and 0 bases for J; bases not matched to a gene: 5. CDR3 size: 17 residues. This CDR3 reads CASSLDSGGSSYNEQFF. For the CDR3, the DNA is TGTGCCAGCAGCTTAGATTCAGGCGGGAGCTCCTACAATGAGCAGTTCTTC.

This clonotype was seen repeatedly, ten times or more. The rearrangement uses TRBV4-2 and TRBJ1-4; D is uncertain. The CDR3 loop spans 15 amino acids. Between the trimmed V and J ends, which lost 0 bases and 8 bases, there was a span of 13 bases. Germline values: CDR1 LGHNA, CDR2 YNFKEQ. CDR3 DNA sequence: TGTGCCAGCAGCCAAGATTGGGAGGCCGAGGAAAAACTGTTTTTT. Its translation is CASSQDWEAEEKLFF.

Comments on this clonotype: A much more abundant neighbour one base away suggests this may be a read error. V is TRBV4-2 and J is TRBJ2-5, with D possibly matching TRBD2 (7 bases). V was pared by 1 base and J by 5 bases, with 14 bases between. Germline V lookup: CDR1 LGHNA, CDR2 YNFKEQ. CDR3 length: 15 amino acids. This chain's CDR3 is CASSQVRGARETQYF. CDR3 sequence (DNA): TGTGCCAGCAGCCAAGTACGGGGGGCGAGGGAGACCCAGTACTTC.

In this sample, this clonotype turned up a few times. This chain uses TRBV30 with TRBJ1-1; no clear D. The CDR3 has 12 residues. The germline V gene encodes CDR1 GTSNPN and CDR2 SVGIG (reference sequence). V lost 1 base to trimming and J lost 7 bases, with 10 bases between them. CDR3 amino acids: CAWSANRLEAFF. DNA of the CDR3: TGTGCCTGGAGTGCCAACCGGCTTGAAGCTTTCTTT.